This entry features one T cell receptor beta chain sequence. Its antigen is unidentified. PCR used 60 Vbeta primers and 13 Jbeta primers. Clones were sequenced by immunoSEQ multiplex PCR, and TCRdb holds only the in-frame ones, with some missing. Of about 150,000 clones detected, roughly 9.7% appear once; the ten largest clones hold 1.8%. Donors had nominal health at sampling but likely had unrecorded immune exposures. This sample is part of a study of cytomegalovirus exposure and HLA in healthy donors. Study outcomes and limitations: Presence/absence analyses assumed roughly uniform sequencing depth across donors. Reports state that TCR beta sequences accurately predicted most subjects' HLA-A and HLA-B alleles.

CDR1 is MNHEY and CDR2 is SMNVEV in the germline V gene (reference sequence). The CDR3 runs 14 residues. The genes are TRBV27 and TRBJ2-5, with D maybe TRBD2 (5 bases). The J call may be incorrect, as the DNA end agrees better with TRBJ2-7. This sequence originates from a man aged 50-59 years in good health and CMV-seronegative. What was sequenced was PBMCs. CDR3 in amino acids: CASSLEGPAYEQYF. CDR3 in DNA: TGTGCCAGCAGTTTAGAGGGTCCAGCCTACGAGCAGTACTTC.